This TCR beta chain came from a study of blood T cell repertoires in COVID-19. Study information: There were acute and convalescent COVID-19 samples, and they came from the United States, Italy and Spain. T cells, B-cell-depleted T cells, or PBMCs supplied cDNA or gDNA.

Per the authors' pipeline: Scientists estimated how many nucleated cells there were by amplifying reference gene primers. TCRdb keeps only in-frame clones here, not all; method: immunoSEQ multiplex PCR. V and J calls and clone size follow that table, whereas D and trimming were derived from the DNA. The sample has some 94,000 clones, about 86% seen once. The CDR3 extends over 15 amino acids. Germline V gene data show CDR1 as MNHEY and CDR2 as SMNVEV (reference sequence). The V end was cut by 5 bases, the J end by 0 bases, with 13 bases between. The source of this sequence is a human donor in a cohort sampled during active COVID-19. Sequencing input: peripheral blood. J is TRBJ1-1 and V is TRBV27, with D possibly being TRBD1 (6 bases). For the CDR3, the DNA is TGTGCCAGCAGTCCCCTACAGGGAATGAACACTGAAGCTTTCTTT. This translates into CASSPLQGMNTEAFF.